The clone carrying this TCR beta chain appeared once. Its antigen remains unidentified. Genomic DNA was employed as the template in profiling TCR beta VDJ and CDR3. Each CDR3 protein gets one entry after TCRdb re-called the reads with MiXCR. The repertoire holds about 68,000 distinct CDR3 sequences, with approximately 51% as singletons. The length of the CDR3 is 13 residues. In germline, CDR1 is GTSNPN, CDR2 SVGIG (reference sequence). The ends lost 4 bases at V and 5 bases at J; junction bases unmatched: 5. The data stem from a study of CD8+CD57+ T cells in acquired aplastic anemia. Turning to the study itself: Recorded DNA amounts for sorted CD4+ and CD8+ cells had an average of about 3.5 ug. Healthy CD8+ samples averaged approximately 11 million reads.

Study-level findings and limits: Between patients and controls, CD8+ Simpson's diversity did not vary significantly. Sharing between patients and controls was observed for twenty-nine CD8+ CDR3 sequences.

The specimen was sorted CD4+, CD8+, or CD8+CD57+ T cells (not recorded which) from PBMCs. The sequence was collected from a human donor in good health, serving as a control. The chain combines TRBV30 with TRBJ1-2; 9 bases line up with TRBD1. This chain's CDR3 is CAWTGQGFYGYTF. The CDR3 bases are TGTGCCTGGACGGGACAGGGTTTTTATGGCTACACCTTC.